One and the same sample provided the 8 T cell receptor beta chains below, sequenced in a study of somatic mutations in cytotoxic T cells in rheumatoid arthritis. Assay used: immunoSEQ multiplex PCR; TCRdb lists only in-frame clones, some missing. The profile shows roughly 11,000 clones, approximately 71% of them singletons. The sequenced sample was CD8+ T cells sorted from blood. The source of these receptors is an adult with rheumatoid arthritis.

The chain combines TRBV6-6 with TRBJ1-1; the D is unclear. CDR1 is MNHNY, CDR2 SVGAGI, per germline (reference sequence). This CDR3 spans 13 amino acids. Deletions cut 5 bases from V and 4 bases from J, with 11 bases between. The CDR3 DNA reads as TGTGCCAGCAGTCTAGCGAGTTCCACTGAAGCTTTCTTT. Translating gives CASSLASSTEAFF.

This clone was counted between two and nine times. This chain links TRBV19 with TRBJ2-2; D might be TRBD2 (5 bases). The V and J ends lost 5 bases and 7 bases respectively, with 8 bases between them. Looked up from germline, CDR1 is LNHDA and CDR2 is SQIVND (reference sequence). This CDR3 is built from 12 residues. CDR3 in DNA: TGTGCCAGTAGTTCGGGGTTCGGGGAGCTGTTTTTT. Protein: CASSSGFGELFF.

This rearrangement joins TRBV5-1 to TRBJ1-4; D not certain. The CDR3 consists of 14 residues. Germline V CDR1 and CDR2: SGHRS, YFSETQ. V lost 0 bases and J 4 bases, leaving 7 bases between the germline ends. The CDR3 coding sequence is TGCGCCAGCAGCTTGGAGAGCTATAATGAAAAACTGTTTTTT. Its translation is CASSLESYNEKLFF.

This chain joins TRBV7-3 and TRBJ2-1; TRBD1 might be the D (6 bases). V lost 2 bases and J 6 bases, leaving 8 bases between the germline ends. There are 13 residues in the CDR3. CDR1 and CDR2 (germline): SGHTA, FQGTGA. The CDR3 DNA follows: TGTGCCAGCAGCTTACAAGGGGGCAATGAGCAGTTCTTC. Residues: CASSLQGGNEQFF.

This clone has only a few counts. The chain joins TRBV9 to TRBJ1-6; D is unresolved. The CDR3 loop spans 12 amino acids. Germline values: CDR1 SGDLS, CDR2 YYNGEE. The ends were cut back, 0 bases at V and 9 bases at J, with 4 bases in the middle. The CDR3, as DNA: TGTGCCAGCAGCGTAGGGGTTTCACCCCTCCACTTT. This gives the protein CASSVGVSPLHF.

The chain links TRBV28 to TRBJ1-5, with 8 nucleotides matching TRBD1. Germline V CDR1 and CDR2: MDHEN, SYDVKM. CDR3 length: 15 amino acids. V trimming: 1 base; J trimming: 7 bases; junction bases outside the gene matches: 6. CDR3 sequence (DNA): TGTGCCAGCAGTTTATCACAGGGGGGTGGACAGCCCCAGCATTTT. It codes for CASSLSQGGGQPQHF.

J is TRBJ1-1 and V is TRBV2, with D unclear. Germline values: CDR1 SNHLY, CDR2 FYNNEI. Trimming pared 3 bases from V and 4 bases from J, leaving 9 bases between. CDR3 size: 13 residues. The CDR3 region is CASSDGYGTEAFF. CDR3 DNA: TGTGCCAGCAGTGATGGGTATGGCACTGAAGCTTTCTTT. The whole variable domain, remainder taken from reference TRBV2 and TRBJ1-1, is EPEVTQTPSHQVTQMGQEVILRCVPISNHLYFYWYRQILGQKVEFLVSFYNNEISEKSEIFDDQFSVERPDGSNFTLKIRSTKLEDSAMYFCASSDGYGTEAFFGQGTRLTVV.

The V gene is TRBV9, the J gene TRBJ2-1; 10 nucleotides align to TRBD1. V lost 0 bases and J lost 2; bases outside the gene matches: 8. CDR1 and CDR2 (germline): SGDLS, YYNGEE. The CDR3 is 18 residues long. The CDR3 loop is CASSVDVSGTGAYNEQFF. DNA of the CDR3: TGTGCCAGCAGCGTAGACGTCTCAGGGACAGGGGCCTACAATGAGCAGTTCTTC.